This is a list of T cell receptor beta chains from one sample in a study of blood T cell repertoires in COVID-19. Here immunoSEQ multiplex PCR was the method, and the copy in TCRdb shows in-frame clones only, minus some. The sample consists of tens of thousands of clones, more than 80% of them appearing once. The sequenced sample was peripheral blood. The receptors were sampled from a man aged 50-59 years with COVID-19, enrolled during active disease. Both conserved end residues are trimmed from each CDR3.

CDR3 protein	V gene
ASSSGTGGGEQY	TRBV18
ASSQDRGSGQPQH	TRBV3-1/TRBV3-2
ASSEWTGGTDTQY	TRBV27
ASSVGQGFTDTQY	TRBV11-3
ASSLNPLSSGGAEGGELF	TRBV7-3
SVARDTTLIEAF	TRBV29-1
AISERDYEQY	TRBV10-3
ASNTGGGPETQY	TRBV6-5
ASSHRRAGALYEQY	TRBV3-1/TRBV3-2
ASREQGYGYT	TRBV19
ASSPNNEQF	TRBV5-1
ASSFPGTHEQY	TRBV5-1
ASTSDRALEAF	TRBV6-6
ASAGTDNEKLF	TRBV12-5
ASKGTGTGELDTQY	TRBV6-6
ASTDKGDQETQY	TRBV5-1
SAEGLSGEQY	TRBV29-1
ASSLSSGGSDTQY	TRBV7-9
ASSSGHSDPTDTQY	TRBV5-1
ASSLGWTDQQY	TRBV7-6
ASSIQTAPEGTLQH	TRBV19
ARSPRLAGPGEQY	TRBV5-3
ASSQTLDRDRYGYT	TRBV4-1
ASTPRGSGANVLT	TRBV5-4